The rows below give T cell receptor beta chains drawn from one sample of a study of blood T cell repertoires in COVID-19. The protocol was immunoSEQ multiplex PCR, while the TCRdb copy is restricted to in-frame clones and leaves out a portion. The data hold tens of thousands of clones, with over 80% observed a single time. The material sequenced was peripheral blood. The receptors were sampled from a woman aged 70-85 years with acute or convalescent COVID-19. Both conserved end residues are part of each CDR3. The D gene is left open where the match is weak.

TRBD1	TRBV29-1	TRBJ1-2	CSVGEGTGLDGYTF
NA	TRBV18	TRBJ1-2	CASSSKSTGFNYGYTF
TRBD2	TRBV6-6	TRBJ2-5	CASSQGLAAETQYF
TRBD1	TRBV5-4	TRBJ1-6	CASTLDRGSYNSPLHF
NA	TRBV11-3	TRBJ1-4	CASSSPFLGSSLEKLFF
NA	TRBV4-1	TRBJ2-3	CASSQDPSEADTQYF
NA	TRBV19	TRBJ1-6	CASSISGASPLHF
NA	TRBV19	TRBJ2-5	CASSTSGRGLQTQYF
NA	TRBV11-3	TRBJ2-3	CASSFYPTDTQYF
TRBD2	TRBV7-9	TRBJ2-1	CASRATSGGAGRQFF
TRBD1	TRBV5-4	TRBJ1-6	CASSWDRDNSPLHF
NA	TRBV2	TRBJ1-5	CASRGEGVTPQHF
NA	TRBV3-1/TRBV3-2	TRBJ1-6	CASSPRPGLGSPLHF
NA	TRBV6-6	TRBJ1-3	CASSPRGRGTGNTIYF
NA	TRBV7-9	TRBJ1-1	CASSPIQGRAFF
TRBD2	TRBV29-1	TRBJ2-7	CSVAGTSGGHEQYF